The rows below give T cell receptor beta chains drawn from one sample of a study of T-cell reconstitution after alpha-beta-depleted transplantation in children. One entry per CDR3 protein, called by TCRdb with MiXCR from the PCR reads. The sample includes about 250,000 distinct CDR3 sequences, approximately 24% of them seen just once. The specimen was PBMCs, mostly from graft donor cells, collected 360 days after TCRalphabeta/CD19-depleted stem cell transplant. All receptors come from a female patient younger than 10 who had a stem cell transplant for congenital amegakaryocytic thrombocytopenia, so the T cells may come from the graft donor. CDR3s include the opening cysteine and the closing phenylalanine or tryptophan. A D gene is named only where the DNA matches it firmly. Where a row states a size, it is once, few, many or the class of an expanded clone; other rows omit it.

>TRBV12-3/TRBV12-4|-|TRBJ2-3|few
CASRAPGGPPTDTQYF
TGTGCCAGCAGAGCCCCCGGGGGGCCCCCCACAGATACGCAGTATTTT
>TRBV25-1|TRBD1|TRBJ2-3|few
CASSTGTGGWDTQYF
TGTGCCAGCAGTACTGGGACAGGGGGATGGGATACGCAGTATTTT
>TRBV28|TRBD2|TRBJ2-7|few
CASSFGGLAGGIYEQYF
TGTGCCAGCAGTTTCGGAGGACTAGCGGGGGGAATATACGAGCAGTACTTC
>TRBV12-3/TRBV12-4|-|TRBJ2-2|-
CASSLLQQELFF
TGTGCCAGCAGTTTACTTCAGCAGGAGCTGTTTTTT
>TRBV11-2|-|TRBJ2-1|-
CASSLGQGFYNEQFF
TGTGCCAGCAGCTTAGGGCAGGGGTTCTACAATGAGCAGTTCTTC
>TRBV5-1|-|TRBJ1-3|-
CASSLQEAGNTIYF
TGCGCCAGCAGCTTACAGGAGGCTGGAAACACCATATATTTT
>TRBV7-9|-|TRBJ2-3|-
CASSLIRAPTPDTQYF
TGTGCCAGCAGCTTAATCCGGGCCCCGACACCAGATACGCAGTATTTT
>TRBV12-3/TRBV12-4|-|TRBJ1-1|many
CASSLVPNAEAFF
TGTGCCAGCAGTTTAGTGCCCAACGCTGAAGCTTTCTTT
>TRBV7-6|-|TRBJ2-5|-
CASSLEEGRETQYF
TGTGCCAGCAGCTTAGAGGAGGGGCGGGAGACCCAGTACTTC
>TRBV27|-|TRBJ1-2|few
CASSPSRNYGYTF
TGTGCCAGCAGTCCGAGTAGAAACTATGGCTACACCTTC